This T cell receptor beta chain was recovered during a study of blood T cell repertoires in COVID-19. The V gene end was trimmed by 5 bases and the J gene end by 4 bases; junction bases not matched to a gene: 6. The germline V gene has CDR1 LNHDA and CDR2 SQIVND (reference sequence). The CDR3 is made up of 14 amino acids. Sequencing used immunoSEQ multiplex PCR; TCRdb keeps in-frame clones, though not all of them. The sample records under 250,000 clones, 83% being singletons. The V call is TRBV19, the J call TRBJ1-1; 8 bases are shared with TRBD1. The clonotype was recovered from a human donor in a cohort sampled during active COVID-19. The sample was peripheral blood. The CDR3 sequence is CASSSTGEATEAFF. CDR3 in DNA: TGTGCCAGTAGTTCGACAGGGGAGGCCACTGAAGCTTTCTTT. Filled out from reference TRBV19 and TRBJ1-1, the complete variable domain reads DGGITQSPKYLFRKEGQNVTLSCEQNLNHDAMYWYRQDPGQGLRLIYYSQIVNDFQKGDIAEGYSVSREKKESFPLTVTSAQKNPTAFYLCASSSTGEATEAFFGQGTRLTVV.